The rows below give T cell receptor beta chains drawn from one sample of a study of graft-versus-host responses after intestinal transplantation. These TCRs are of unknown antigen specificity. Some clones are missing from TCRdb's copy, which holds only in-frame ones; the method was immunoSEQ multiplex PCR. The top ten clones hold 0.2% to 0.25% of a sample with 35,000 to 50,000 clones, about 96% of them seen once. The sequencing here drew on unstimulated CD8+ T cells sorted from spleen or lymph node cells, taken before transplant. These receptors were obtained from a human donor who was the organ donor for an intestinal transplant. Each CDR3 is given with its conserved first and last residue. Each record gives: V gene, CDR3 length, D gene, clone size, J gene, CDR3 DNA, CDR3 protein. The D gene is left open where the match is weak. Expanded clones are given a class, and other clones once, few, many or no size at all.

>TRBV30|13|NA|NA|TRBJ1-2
TGTGCCTGGAGTGTCTTGAGGAACTATGGCTACACCTTC
CAWSVLRNYGYTF
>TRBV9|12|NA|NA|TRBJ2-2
TGTGCCAGCAGCGTAGGATCGGGGGAGCTGTTTTTT
CASSVGSGELFF
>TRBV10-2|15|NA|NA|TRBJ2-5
TGCGCCAGCAGTGAGTATAGAGGGAGCGGAGAGACCCAGTACTTC
CASSEYRGSGETQYF
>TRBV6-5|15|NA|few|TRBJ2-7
TGTGCCAGCAGTTACTCGATTGGGGGCTCCTACGAGCAGTACTTC
CASSYSIGGSYEQYF
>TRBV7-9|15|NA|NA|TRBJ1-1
TGTGCCAGCAGCCGAATCTCGGGTGGGAACACTGAAGCTTTCTTT
CASSRISGGNTEAFF
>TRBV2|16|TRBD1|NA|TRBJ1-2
TGTGCCAGCAGAGACACCGGGACAGGTCTCCTGGGGGGCTACACCTTC
CASRDTGTGLLGGYTF
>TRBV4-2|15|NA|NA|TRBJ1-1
TGTGCCAGCAGCCAAGGGGCGCTGACATACACTGAAGCTTTCTTT
CASSQGALTYTEAFF
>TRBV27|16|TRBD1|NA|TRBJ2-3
TGTGCCAGCAGTCCGTGGACAGGGGTGAGCACAGATACGCAGTATTTT
CASSPWTGVSTDTQYF
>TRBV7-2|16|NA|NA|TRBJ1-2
TGTGCCAGCAGCTGGGGTCTATCGGGGGCGGGGTATGGCTACACCTTC
CASSWGLSGAGYGYTF
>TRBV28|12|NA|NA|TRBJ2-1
TGTGCCAGCGCCAGCTCCTACAATGAGCAGTTCTTC
CASASSYNEQFF
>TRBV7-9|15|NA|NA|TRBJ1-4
TGTGCCAGCAGCCCGTCCGGGGGGAAAAATGAAAAACTGTTTTTT
CASSPSGGKNEKLFF